This TCR beta chain came from a study of CD8 T cells in Susac syndrome. RNA was extracted with the RNeasy kit, and a quantity of 0.5 to 1 ug was reverse transcribed using random hexamers. It was immunoSEQ multiplex PCR that amplified TCR beta CDR3 across 54 Vbeta and 13 Jbeta. TCRdb fed the immunoSEQ multiplex PCR reads into MiXCR, producing one record per CDR3 protein. In the table there are about 300,000 distinct CDR3 sequences, over 75% of which are singletons. With 3 bases removed from V and 4 bases from J, the gap between germline ends came to 16 bases. Germline V gives CDR1 SQVTM, CDR2 ANQGSEA. This CDR3 is built from 15 residues. Sequencing of TCR beta, carried out with a high-throughput approach, was applied to CD8+ and CD4+ T cells from the blood. While CD8+ and CD4+ T cells were isolated negatively, TEMRA cells were enriched by FACS.

The chain carries TRBV29-1 and TRBJ2-1; no reliable D call. The sequenced sample consisted of CD8+ T cells from PBMCs. The receptor comes from a human donor with multiple sclerosis. The CDR3 reads CSVEHWLKLYNEQFF. The CDR3 nucleotides read TGCAGCGTTGAGCATTGGCTAAAACTGTACAATGAGCAGTTCTTC.